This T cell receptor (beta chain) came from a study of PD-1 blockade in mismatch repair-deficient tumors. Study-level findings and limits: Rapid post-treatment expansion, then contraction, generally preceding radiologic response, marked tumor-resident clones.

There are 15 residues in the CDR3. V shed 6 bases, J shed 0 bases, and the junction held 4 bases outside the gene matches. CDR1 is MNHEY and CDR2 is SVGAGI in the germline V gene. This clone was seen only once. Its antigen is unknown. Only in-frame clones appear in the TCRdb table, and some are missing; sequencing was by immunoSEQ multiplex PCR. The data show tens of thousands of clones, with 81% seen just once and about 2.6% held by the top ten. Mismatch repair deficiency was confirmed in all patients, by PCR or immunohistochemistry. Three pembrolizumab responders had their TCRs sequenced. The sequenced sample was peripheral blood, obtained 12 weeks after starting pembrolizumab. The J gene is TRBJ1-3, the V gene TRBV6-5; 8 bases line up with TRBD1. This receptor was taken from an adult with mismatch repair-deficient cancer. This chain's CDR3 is CASSRQGNSGNTIYF. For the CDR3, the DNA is TGTGCCAGCAGCAGACAGGGGAACTCTGGAAACACCATATATTTT.